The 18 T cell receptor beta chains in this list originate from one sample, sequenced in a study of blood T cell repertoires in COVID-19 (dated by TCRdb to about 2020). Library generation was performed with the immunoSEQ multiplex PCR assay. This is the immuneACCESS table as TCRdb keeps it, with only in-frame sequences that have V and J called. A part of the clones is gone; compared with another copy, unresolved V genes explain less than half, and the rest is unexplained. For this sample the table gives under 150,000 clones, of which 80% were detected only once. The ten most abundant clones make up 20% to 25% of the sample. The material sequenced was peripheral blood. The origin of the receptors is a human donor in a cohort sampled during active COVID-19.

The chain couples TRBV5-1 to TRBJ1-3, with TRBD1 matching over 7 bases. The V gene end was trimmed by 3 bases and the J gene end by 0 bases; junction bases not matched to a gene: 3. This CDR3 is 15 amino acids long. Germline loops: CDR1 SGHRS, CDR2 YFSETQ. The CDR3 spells CASSWGQNSGNTIYF. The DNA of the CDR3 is TGCGCCAGCAGCTGGGGACAGAACTCTGGAAACACCATATATTTT.

The CDR3 DNA follows: TGTGCCAGCAGCCAAGCCCGGGACAAACAGACCCAGTACTTC. Protein product: CASSQARDKQTQYF. This chain connects TRBV3-1 (or the pseudogene TRBV3-2) to TRBJ2-5; a weak D match, TRBD1 (6 bases). Germline CDR1 and CDR2: LGHDT and YNNKEL (reference sequence). V was cut by 1 base and J by 6 bases, with 12 bases left in between. The CDR3 is 14 amino acids.

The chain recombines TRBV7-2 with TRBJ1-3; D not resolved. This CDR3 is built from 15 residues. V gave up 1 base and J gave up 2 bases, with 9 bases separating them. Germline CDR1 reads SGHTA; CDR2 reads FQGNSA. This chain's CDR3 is CASSLGAGTGNTIYF. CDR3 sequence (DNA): TGTGCCAGCAGCTTAGGTGCCGGGACTGGAAACACCATATATTTT.

This CDR3 reads CASSQDMRVDYGYTF. CDR3 DNA: TGTGCCAGCAGCCAAGATATGCGGGTCGACTATGGCTACACCTTC. The chain carries TRBV14 and TRBJ1-2, with D hard to call. Trimming shortened V by 0 bases and J by 3 bases, and 11 bases separated the two germline ends. The CDR3 sequence is 15 residues long. CDR1 and CDR2 (germline): SGHDN, FVKESK. Using reference TRBV14 and TRBJ1-2 for the parts outside the CDR3, the full variable domain is EAGVTQFPSHSVIEKGQTVTLRCDPISGHDNLYWYRRVMGKEIKFLLHFVKESKQDESGMPNNRFLAERTGGTYSTLKVQPAELEDSGVYFCASSQDMRVDYGYTFGSGTRLTVV.

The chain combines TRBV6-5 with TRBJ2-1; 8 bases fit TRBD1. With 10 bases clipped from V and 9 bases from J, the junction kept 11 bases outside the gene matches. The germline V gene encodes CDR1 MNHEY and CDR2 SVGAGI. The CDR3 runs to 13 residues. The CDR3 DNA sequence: TGTGCCACTATGACAGGGGTAAGGGGTGAGCAGTTCTTC. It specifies CATMTGVRGEQFF.

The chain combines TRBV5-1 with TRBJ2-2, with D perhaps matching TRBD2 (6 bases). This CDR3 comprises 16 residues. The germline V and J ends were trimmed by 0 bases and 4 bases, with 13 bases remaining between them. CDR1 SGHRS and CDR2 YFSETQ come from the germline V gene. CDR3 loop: CASSLVPGDPTGELFF. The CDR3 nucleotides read TGCGCCAGCAGCTTGGTCCCGGGAGATCCCACCGGGGAGCTGTTTTTT.

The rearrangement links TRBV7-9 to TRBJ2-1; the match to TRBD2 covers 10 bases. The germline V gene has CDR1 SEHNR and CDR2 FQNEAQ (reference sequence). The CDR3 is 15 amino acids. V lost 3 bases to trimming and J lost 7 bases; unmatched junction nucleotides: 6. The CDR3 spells CASSFRTSGGNEQFF. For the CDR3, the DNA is TGTGCCAGCAGCTTCCGGACTAGCGGCGGGAATGAGCAGTTCTTC.

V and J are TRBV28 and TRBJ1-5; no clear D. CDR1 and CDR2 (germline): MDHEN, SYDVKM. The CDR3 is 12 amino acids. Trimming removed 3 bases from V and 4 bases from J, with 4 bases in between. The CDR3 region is CASSLRNQPQHF. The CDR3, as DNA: TGTGCCAGCAGTTTGCGAAATCAGCCCCAGCATTTT.

In DNA form, the CDR3 reads TGTGCCTGGAGTCGACAGGGGAACACTGAAGCTTTCTTT. Its protein product is CAWSRQGNTEAFF. The genes are TRBV30 and TRBJ1-1; 7 bases are a match to TRBD1. CDR3 length: 13 residues. Trimming removed 2 bases from V and 1 base from J; junction bases left unmatched: 1. The germline V gene has CDR1 GTSNPN and CDR2 SVGIG (reference sequence).

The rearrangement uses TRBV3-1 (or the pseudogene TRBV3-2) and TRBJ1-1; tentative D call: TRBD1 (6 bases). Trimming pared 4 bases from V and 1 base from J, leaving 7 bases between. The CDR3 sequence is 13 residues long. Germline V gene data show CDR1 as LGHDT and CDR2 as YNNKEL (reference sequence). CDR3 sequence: CASSRTENTEAFF. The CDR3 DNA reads TGTGCCAGCAGCCGGACAGAGAACACTGAAGCTTTCTTT.

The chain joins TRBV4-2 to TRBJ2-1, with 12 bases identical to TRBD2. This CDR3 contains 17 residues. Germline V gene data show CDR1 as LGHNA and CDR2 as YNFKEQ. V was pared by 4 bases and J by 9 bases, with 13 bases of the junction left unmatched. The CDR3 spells CASSRQPASGGALEQFF. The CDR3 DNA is TGTGCCAGCAGCCGGCAACCGGCTAGCGGGGGGGCCCTTGAGCAGTTCTTC.

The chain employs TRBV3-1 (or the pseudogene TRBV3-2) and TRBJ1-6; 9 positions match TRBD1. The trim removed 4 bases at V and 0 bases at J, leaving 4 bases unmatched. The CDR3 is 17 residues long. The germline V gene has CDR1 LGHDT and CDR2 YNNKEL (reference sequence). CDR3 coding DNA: TGTGCCAGCAGCCTCGGGACAGGGAGCTCCTATAATTCACCCCTCCACTTT. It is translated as CASSLGTGSSYNSPLHF.

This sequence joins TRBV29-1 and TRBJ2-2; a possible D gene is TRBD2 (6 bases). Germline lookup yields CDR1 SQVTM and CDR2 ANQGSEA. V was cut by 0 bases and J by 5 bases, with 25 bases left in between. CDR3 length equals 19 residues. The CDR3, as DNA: TGCAGCGTTGAAGATTTTACGGGGGTAATGGGGCGAAGGACCGGGGAGCTGTTTTTT. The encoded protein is CSVEDFTGVMGRRTGELFF.

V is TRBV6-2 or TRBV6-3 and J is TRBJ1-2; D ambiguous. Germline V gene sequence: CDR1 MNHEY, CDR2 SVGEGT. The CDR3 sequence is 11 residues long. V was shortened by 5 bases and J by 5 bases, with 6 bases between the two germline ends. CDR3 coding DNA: TGTGCCAGCAGTCCGGGTTATGGCTACACCTTC. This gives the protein CASSPGYGYTF.

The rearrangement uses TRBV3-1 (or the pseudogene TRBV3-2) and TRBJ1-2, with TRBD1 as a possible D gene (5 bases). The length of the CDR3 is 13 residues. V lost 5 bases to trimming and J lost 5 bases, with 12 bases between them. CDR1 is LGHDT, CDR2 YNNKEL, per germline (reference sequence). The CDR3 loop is CASSADIGYGYTF. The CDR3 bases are TGTGCCAGCAGCGCGGACATTGGGTATGGCTACACCTTC.

The CDR3 coding sequence is TGTGCCTGGAGTGTCTCACAGTACACTGAAGCTTTCTTT. It is translated as CAWSVSQYTEAFF. This chain uses TRBV30 with TRBJ1-1; unclear D gene. Germline CDR1 is GTSNPN and CDR2 is SVGIG (reference sequence). Trimming left V 0 bases short and J 3 bases short, with 8 bases between. The CDR3 consists of 13 residues. Based on the CDR3 plus reference TRBV30 and TRBJ1-1, the full variable domain is SQTIHQWPATLVQPVGSPLSLECTVEGTSNPNLYWYRQAAGRGLQLLFYSVGIGQISSEVPQNLSASRPQDRQFILSSKKLLLSDSGFYLCAWSVSQYTEAFFGQGTRLTVV.

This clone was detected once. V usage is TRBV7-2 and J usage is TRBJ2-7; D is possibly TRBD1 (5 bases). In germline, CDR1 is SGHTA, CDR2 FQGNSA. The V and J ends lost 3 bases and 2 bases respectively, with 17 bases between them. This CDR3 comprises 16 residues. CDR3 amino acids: CASSLRPFQGAYEQYF. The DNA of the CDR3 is TGTGCCAGCAGCTTGCGCCCTTTCCAGGGCGCCTACGAGCAGTACTTC.

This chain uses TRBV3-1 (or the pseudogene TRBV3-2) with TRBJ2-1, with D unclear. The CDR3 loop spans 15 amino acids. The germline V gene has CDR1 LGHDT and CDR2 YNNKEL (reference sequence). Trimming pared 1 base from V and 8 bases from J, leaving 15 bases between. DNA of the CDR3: TGTGCCAGCAGCCAAGTCCACAGTCCTCAGGATGAGCAGTTCTTC. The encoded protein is CASSQVHSPQDEQFF.